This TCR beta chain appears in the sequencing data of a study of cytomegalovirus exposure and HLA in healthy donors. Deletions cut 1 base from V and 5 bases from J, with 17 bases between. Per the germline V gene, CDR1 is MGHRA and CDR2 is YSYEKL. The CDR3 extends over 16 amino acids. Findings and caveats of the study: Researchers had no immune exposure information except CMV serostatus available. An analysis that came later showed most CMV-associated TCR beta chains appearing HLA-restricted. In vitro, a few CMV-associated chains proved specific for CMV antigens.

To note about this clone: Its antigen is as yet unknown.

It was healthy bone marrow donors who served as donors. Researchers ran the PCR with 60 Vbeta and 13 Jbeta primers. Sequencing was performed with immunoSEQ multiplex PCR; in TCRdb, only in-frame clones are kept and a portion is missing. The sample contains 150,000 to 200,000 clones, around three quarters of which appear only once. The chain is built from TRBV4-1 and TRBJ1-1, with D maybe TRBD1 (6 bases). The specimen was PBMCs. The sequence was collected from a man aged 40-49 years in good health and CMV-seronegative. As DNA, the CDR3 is TGCGCCAGCAGCCAAGGTACACAGGGACAAGGTACTGAAGCTTTCTTT. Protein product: CASSQGTQGQGTEAFF.